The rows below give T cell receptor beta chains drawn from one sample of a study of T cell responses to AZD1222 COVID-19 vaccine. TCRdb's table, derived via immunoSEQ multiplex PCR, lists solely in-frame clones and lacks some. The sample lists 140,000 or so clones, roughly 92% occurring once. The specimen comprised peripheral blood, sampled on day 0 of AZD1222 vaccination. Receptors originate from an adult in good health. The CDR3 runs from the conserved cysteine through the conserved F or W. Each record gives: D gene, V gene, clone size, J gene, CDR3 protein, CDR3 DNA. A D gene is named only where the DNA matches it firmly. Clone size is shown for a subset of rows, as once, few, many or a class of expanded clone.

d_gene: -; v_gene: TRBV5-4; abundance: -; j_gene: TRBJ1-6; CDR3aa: CASSLNPPGQVGSPLHF; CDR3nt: TGTGCCAGCAGTTTAAATCCCCCGGGACAAGTCGGTTCACCCCTCCACTTT
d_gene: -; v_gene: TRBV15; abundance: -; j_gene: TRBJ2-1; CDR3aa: CATELSRQFGGEQFF; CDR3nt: TGTGCCACCGAATTGAGCAGACAATTCGGGGGAGAGCAGTTCTTC
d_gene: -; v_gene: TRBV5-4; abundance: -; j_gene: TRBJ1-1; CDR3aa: CASSSDSFNTEAFF; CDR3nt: TGTGCCAGCAGCTCGGACAGCTTTAACACTGAAGCTTTCTTT
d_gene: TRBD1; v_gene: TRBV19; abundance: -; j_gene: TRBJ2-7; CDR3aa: CASSIKDRLYEQYF; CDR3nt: TGTGCCAGTAGTATTAAGGACAGGCTCTACGAGCAGTACTTC
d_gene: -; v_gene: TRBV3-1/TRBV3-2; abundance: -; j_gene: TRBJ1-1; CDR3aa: CASSQFGGTEAFF; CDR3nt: TGTGCCAGCAGCCAGTTTGGTGGCACTGAAGCTTTCTTT
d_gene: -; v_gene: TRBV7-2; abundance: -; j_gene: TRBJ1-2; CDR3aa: CASSLGGREVGGYTF; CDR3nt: TGTGCCAGCAGCTTAGGCGGGCGGGAGGTGGGCGGCTACACCTTC
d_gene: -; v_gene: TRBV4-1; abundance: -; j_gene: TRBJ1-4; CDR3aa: CASSRKPSDYNEKLFF; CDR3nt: TGCGCCAGCAGCCGAAAACCCTCGGACTATAATGAAAAACTGTTTTTT
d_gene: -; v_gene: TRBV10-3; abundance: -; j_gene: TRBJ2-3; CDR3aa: CAISGAVSTDTQYF; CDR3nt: TGTGCCATCAGTGGGGCGGTTAGCACAGATACGCAGTATTTT
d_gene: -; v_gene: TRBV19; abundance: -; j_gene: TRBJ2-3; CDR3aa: CASSIDRVLDSTDTQYF; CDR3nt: TGTGCCAGTAGTATAGATCGGGTCCTCGATAGCACAGATACGCAGTATTTT
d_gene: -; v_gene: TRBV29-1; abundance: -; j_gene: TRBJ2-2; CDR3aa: CSVNGGAANTGELFF; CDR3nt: TGCAGCGTTAACGGGGGAGCGGCAAACACCGGGGAGCTGTTTTTT
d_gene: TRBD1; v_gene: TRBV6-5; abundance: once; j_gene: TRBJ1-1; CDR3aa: CASSPDRGDTEAFF; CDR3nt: TGTGCCAGCAGTCCAGACAGGGGAGACACTGAAGCTTTCTTT
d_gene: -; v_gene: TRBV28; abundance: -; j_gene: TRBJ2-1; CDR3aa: CASSSGTIFSSYNEQFF; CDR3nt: TGTGCCAGCAGTTCCGGGACCATCTTTTCCTCCTACAATGAGCAGTTCTTC
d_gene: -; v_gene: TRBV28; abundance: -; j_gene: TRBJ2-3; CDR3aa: CASSLSGWVGVQDTQYF; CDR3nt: TGTGCCAGCAGTTTATCAGGCTGGGTAGGGGTTCAAGATACGCAGTATTTT
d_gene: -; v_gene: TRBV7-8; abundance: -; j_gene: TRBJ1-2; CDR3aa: CASSLGDKGDGYTF; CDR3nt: TGTGCCAGCAGCTTAGGGGATAAGGGGGATGGCTACACCTTC
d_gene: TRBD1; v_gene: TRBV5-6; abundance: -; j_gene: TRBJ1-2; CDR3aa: CASSPLYPDRAGYTF; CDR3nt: TGTGCCAGCAGCCCGCTGTATCCAGACAGGGCTGGCTACACCTTC
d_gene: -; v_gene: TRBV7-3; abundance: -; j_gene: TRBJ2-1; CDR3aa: CASSLGRGSYNEQFF; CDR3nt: TGTGCCAGCAGCTTAGGGCGGGGCTCCTACAATGAGCAGTTCTTC
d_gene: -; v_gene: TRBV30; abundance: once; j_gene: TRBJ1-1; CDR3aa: CAWTRKGTNTEAFF; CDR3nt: TGTGCCTGGACTCGGAAAGGGACGAACACTGAAGCTTTCTTT
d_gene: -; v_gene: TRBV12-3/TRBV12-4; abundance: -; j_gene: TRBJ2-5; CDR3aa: CASSLFSQETQYF; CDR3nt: TGTGCCAGCAGTTTATTTTCCCAAGAGACCCAGTACTTC
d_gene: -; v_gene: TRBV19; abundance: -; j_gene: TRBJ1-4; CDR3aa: CASSIATGHVNEKLFF; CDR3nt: TGTGCCAGTAGTATAGCCACGGGACACGTGAATGAAAAACTGTTTTTT
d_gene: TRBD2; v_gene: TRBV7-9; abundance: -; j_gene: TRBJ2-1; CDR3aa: CASSLRTSGRRYNEQFF; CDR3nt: TGTGCCAGCAGCTTACGGACTAGCGGTCGGAGGTACAATGAGCAGTTCTTC
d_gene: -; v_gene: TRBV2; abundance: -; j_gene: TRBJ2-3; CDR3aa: CASSELGLYTDTQYF; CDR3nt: TGTGCCAGCAGTGAATTGGGACTCTACACAGATACGCAGTATTTT
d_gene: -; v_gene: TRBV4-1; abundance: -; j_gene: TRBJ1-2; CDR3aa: CASSPVPSHRSHGYTF; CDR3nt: TGCGCCAGCAGCCCCGTACCCTCGCACAGGTCCCATGGCTACACCTTC
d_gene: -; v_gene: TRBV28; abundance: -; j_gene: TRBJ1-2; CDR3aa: CASSQTRRRMGYTF; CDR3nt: TGTGCCAGCAGTCAGACACGCCGAAGGATGGGCTACACCTTC
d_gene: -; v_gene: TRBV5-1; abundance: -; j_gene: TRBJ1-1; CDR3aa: CASSGRHPSTEAFF; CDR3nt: TGCGCCAGCAGCGGCCGACACCCCAGCACTGAAGCTTTCTTT
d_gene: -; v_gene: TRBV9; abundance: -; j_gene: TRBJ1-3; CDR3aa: CASSVAGVSGNTIYF; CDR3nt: TGTGCCAGCAGCGTCGCAGGTGTATCTGGAAACACCATATATTTT
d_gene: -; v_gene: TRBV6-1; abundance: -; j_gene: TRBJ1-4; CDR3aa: CASSEVRINEKLFF; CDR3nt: TGTGCCAGCAGTGAAGTTCGCATTAATGAAAAACTGTTTTTT